One and the same sample provided the 13 T cell receptor beta chains below, sequenced in a study of control samples from healthy donors and cancer patients. Data came from immunoSEQ multiplex PCR; TCRdb stores just in-frame clones and leaves some out. The sample holds 170,000 or so clones, roughly 94% seen once. The specimen sequenced was blood. Receptors were obtained from a woman aged 18-35 years in good health.

In this sample, this clone turned up once. V gene TRBV5-6 combines with J gene TRBJ1-2; 9 bases are shared with TRBD1. V dropped 4 bases and J dropped 4; count of bases not matched to a gene: 2. CDR3 length: 13 residues. Germline V gives CDR1 SGHDT, CDR2 YYEEEE. CDR3 sequence: CASSTGGVYGYTF. The CDR3 region has the DNA TGTGCCAGCAGCACAGGGGGCGTCTATGGCTACACCTTC.

This CDR3 reads CASRGRVGTDTQYF. CDR3 coding DNA: TGTGCCAGCCGCGGGAGGGTGGGCACAGATACGCAGTATTTT. The chain links TRBV6-6 to TRBJ2-3; the match to TRBD2 covers 9 bases. The trim removed 8 bases at V and 1 base at J, leaving 4 bases unmatched. Germline assignment: CDR1 MNHNY and CDR2 SVGAGI (reference sequence). The CDR3 sequence is 14 residues long.

The rearrangement uses TRBV10-3 and TRBJ1-5; D is unclear. This CDR3 has 14 residues. V shed 4 bases and J shed 0 bases, with 7 bases lying between them. Germline assignment: CDR1 ENHRY and CDR2 SYGVKD. The CDR3 protein is CAISAQTSNQPQHF. In DNA, the CDR3 is TGTGCCATCAGTGCGCAGACTAGCAATCAGCCCCAGCATTTT.

The V gene is TRBV5-6, the J gene TRBJ2-3, with 7 positions matching TRBD1. Trimming took 4 bases from V and 2 from J; bases not matched to a gene: 16. This CDR3 contains 18 residues. The germline CDR1 and CDR2 sequences are SGHDT and YYEEEE. This CDR3 reads CASSGTGTESISTDTQYF. The CDR3 DNA sequence: TGTGCCAGCAGCGGAACCGGGACAGAATCAATTTCCACAGATACGCAGTATTTT.

The chain is built from TRBV27 and TRBJ1-2; 7 nucleotides match TRBD1. This CDR3 is 13 amino acids long. V was pared by 5 bases and J by 5 bases, with 5 bases of the junction left unmatched. CDR1 and CDR2 (germline): MNHEY, SMNVEV (reference sequence). CDR3 nucleotide sequence: TGTGCCAGCAGTCCTTACAGGGGTTATGGCTACACCTTC. This encodes CASSPYRGYGYTF.

The chain recombines TRBV18 with TRBJ2-1; 7 bases map to TRBD1. This CDR3 has 16 amino acids. V was pared by 0 bases and J by 3 bases, with 5 bases of the junction left unmatched. Germline lookup yields CDR1 KGHSH and CDR2 LQKENI. In DNA form, the CDR3 reads TGTGCCAGCTCACCACCAAGGGGGCTCAACTACAATGAGCAGTTCTTC. This encodes CASSPPRGLNYNEQFF.

The chain has TRBV4-1 and TRBJ2-3; 8 positions agree with TRBD2. The ends lost 1 base at V and 5 bases at J; junction bases unmatched: 2. The CDR3 is 14 amino acids. CDR1 MGHRA and CDR2 YSYEKL come from the germline V gene. The CDR3 reads CASSQVGGGDTQYF. The CDR3 coding sequence is TGCGCCAGCAGCCAAGTCGGGGGGGGAGATACGCAGTATTTT.

V gene TRBV6-4 combines with J gene TRBJ2-6; tentative D call: TRBD1 (5 bases). V was pared by 0 bases and J by 2 bases, with 5 bases between. The CDR3 covers 15 residues. Germline lookup yields CDR1 MRHNA and CDR2 SNTAGT. The CDR3 DNA is TGTGCCAGCAGTGACTCAGGGGCTGGGGCCAACGTCCTGACTTTC. Translation gives CASSDSGAGANVLTF.

The chain uses TRBV19 and TRBJ2-3; no clear D gene. Germline V gives CDR1 LNHDA, CDR2 SQIVND (reference sequence). V was trimmed by 5 bases and J by 7 bases, leaving 10 bases between them. The CDR3 is made up of 12 amino acids. The CDR3, as DNA: TGTGCCAGTAGTGACGAGCTATATACGCAGTATTTT. Amino acids: CASSDELYTQYF.

The rearrangement links TRBV28 to TRBJ2-3; 12 nucleotides match TRBD2. CDR1 and CDR2 from the germline V gene are MDHEN and SYDVKM. V was pared by 5 bases and J by 2 bases, with 11 bases of the junction left unmatched. The CDR3 is 18 amino acids. This CDR3 reads CASSTRYPSGRATDTQYF. The CDR3 DNA reads TGTGCCAGCAGTACCCGCTATCCTAGCGGGAGGGCCACAGATACGCAGTATTTT.

The chain links TRBV6-2 or TRBV6-3 to TRBJ1-3; no clear D. The CDR3 runs to 15 residues. Trimming took 0 bases from V and 4 from J, leaving 10 bases between them. Germline V gives CDR1 MNHEY, CDR2 SVGEGT. Here the CDR3 reads CASSYSRPAGNTIYF. In nucleotides, the CDR3 is TGTGCCAGCAGTTACTCTAGACCGGCCGGAAACACCATATATTTT.

This clone came up once. The CDR3 reads CASSLGRLATNEKLFF. The CDR3 DNA reads TGTGCCAGCAGCTTAGGTCGCTTGGCAACTAATGAAAAACTGTTTTTT. The rearrangement uses TRBV11-2 and TRBJ1-4; D gene uncertain. The CDR3 is 16 residues long. The V end lost 1 base, the J end lost 0 bases, and 9 bases lay between the germline ends. The germline CDR1 and CDR2 sequences are SGHAT and FQNNGV.

The genes are TRBV5-6 and TRBJ1-1; D remains unclear. V was clipped by 1 base and J by 10 bases, with 8 bases between them. CDR3 size: 11 residues. In germline, CDR1 is SGHDT, CDR2 YYEEEE. CDR3 sequence (DNA): TGTGCCAGCAGCTTGACGGGGAGAGCTTTCTTT. Translating it yields CASSLTGRAFF.